The entry below gives a single T cell receptor beta chain sequence along with its context. Its antigen is still unknown. TCRdb keeps only in-frame clones here, not all; method: immunoSEQ multiplex PCR. The profile shows 66,000 or so clones, about 90% of them singletons. Between the trimmed V and J ends, which lost 3 bases and 0 bases, there was a span of 12 bases. The CDR3 has 15 residues. In germline, CDR1 is SGDLS, CDR2 YYNGEE. This entry belongs to a study of T cell responses to AZD1222 COVID-19 vaccine. Overall study results and limits: Possibly, clonal diversity was underestimated; donors were largely white British and included more females. Elevations in Spike-specific TCR breadth and depth followed administration of two AZD1222 doses.

The material was peripheral blood, obtained on day 0 of AZD1222 vaccination. The TCR sequence derives from an adult in good health. The chain carries TRBV9 and TRBJ1-1; D is possibly TRBD1 (6 bases). CDR3 in amino acids: CASSEGGQLNTEAFF. The CDR3 DNA sequence: TGTGCCAGCAGCGAGGGGGGACAATTGAACACTGAAGCTTTCTTT. Complete variable domain (other parts from reference TRBV9 and TRBJ1-1): DSGVTQTPKHLITATGQRVTLRCSPRSGDLSVYWYQQSLDQGLQFLIQYYNGEERAKGNILERFSAQQFPDLHSELNLSSLELGDSALYFCASSEGGQLNTEAFFGQGTRLTVV.